This entry lists 6 T cell receptor beta chains sequenced from one sample in a study of response to subunit inactivated influenza vaccine. Via MiXCR, TCRdb re-called the RT-PCR reads, giving one row per CDR3 protein. Here the sample spans more than 550,000 distinct CDR3 sequences, 11% being singletons. Another study also made use of these data, one on T cells expressing NK-cell markers. That paper notes: The authors made TCR beta cDNA libraries by 5'RACE template switching. This switching added a universal primer site and UMIs.

The source was PBMCs from blood, collected on the day of vaccination. The receptors derive from a man aged 50-60 years who received an inactivated influenza vaccine.

This clonotype appeared a few times. CDR3 in amino acids: CASTQSDTQYF. Here the CDR3 DNA reads TGTGCCAGCACCCAGTCAGATACGCAGTATTTT. The J gene is TRBJ2-3, the V gene TRBV6-2 or TRBV6-3; unclear D gene. Deletions cut 7 bases from V and 4 bases from J, with 6 bases between. The V gene's germline CDR1 is MNHEY and CDR2 SVGEGT. The CDR3 loop spans 11 amino acids.

This clonotype turned up a few times. This chain connects TRBV5-5 to TRBJ1-3; D ambiguous. This CDR3 contains 13 residues. Trimming took off 3 bases at V and 4 bases at J, with 8 bases between the two ends. Germline CDR1 is SGHKS and CDR2 is YYEKEE (reference sequence). CDR3 nucleotide sequence: TGTGCCAGCAGCTCCGGCTTGGGAAACACCATATATTTT. This sequence encodes CASSSGLGNTIYF.

V and J are TRBV12-3 or TRBV12-4 and TRBJ1-2; 10 bases map to TRBD1. The CDR3 runs to 14 residues. With V trimmed by 5 bases and J by 2 bases, 2 bases remained unmatched. CDR3 in DNA: TGTGCCAGCAGTGCGGGACAGGGGAACTATGGCTACACCTTC. Translation: CASSAGQGNYGYTF.

The V gene is TRBV3-1, the J gene TRBJ2-1, with TRBD2 matching 10 bases. V lost 1 base and J lost 5; bases outside the gene matches: 8. The CDR3 is made up of 17 amino acids. The germline V gene encodes CDR1 LGHDT and CDR2 YNNKEL (reference sequence). Written as DNA, the CDR3 is TGTGCCAGCAGCCAAGTTAGCGGGGGGCGCGAACACAATGAGCAGTTCTTC. Its translation is CASSQVSGGREHNEQFF.

The V call is TRBV20-1, the J call TRBJ2-7; 10 nucleotides align to TRBD1. The CDR3 length is 16 residues. Germline V gene lookup returns CDR1 DFQATT and CDR2 SNEGSKA (reference sequence). J was trimmed by 2 bases and V by 0 bases; bases with no gene match: 7. In DNA, the CDR3 is TGCAGTGCTAGAGACTTTAGAGGACAGGGGGCCTACGAGCAGTACTTC. Protein sequence: CSARDFRGQGAYEQYF.

This chain connects TRBV15 to TRBJ2-7; 7 nucleotides match TRBD1. The V gene's germline CDR1 is LNHNV and CDR2 YYDKDF (reference sequence). The ends lost 1 base at V and 2 bases at J; junction bases unmatched: 8. This CDR3 is 16 amino acids long. The CDR3 is CATSRVRLGQAYEQYF. CDR3 coding DNA: TGTGCCACCAGCAGAGTTCGTTTAGGACAGGCCTACGAGCAGTACTTC.